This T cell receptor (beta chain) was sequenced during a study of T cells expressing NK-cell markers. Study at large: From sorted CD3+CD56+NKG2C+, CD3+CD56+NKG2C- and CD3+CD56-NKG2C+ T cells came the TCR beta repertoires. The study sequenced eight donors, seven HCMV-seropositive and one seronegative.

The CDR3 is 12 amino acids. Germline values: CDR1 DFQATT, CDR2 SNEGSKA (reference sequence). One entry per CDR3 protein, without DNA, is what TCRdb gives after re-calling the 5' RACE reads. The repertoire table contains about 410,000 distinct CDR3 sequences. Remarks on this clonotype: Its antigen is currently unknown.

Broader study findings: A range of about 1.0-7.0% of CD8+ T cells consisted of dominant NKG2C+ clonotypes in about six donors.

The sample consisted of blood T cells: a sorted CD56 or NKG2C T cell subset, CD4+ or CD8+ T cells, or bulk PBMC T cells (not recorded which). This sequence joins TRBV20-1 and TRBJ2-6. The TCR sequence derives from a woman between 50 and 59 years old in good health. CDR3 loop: CSAFIGANVLTF.